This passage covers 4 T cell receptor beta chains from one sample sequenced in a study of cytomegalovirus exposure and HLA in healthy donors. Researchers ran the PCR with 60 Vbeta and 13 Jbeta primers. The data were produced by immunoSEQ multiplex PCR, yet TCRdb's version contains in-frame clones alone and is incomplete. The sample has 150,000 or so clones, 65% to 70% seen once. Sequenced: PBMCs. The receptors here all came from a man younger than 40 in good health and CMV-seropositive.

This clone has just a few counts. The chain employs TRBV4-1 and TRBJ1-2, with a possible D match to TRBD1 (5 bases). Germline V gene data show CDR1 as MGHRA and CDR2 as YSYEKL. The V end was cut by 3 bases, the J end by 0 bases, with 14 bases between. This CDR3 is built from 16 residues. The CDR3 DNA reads TGCGCCAGCAGCCATCTAAACAGGAAAGCTAACTATGGCTACACCTTC. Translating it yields CASSHLNRKANYGYTF.

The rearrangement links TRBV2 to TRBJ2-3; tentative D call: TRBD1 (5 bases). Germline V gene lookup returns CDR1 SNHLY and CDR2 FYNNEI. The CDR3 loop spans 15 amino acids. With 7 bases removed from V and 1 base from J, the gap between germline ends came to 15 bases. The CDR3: CASNQGIEGTDTQYF. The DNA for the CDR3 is TGTGCCAGCAACCAGGGTATTGAGGGCACAGATACGCAGTATTTT.

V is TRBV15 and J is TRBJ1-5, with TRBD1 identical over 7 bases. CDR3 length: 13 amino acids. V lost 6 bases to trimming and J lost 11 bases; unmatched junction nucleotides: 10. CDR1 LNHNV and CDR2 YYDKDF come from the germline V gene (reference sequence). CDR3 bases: TGTGCCACCAGGCAAACAGGGGTCACGACCCAGCATTTT. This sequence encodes CATRQTGVTTQHF.

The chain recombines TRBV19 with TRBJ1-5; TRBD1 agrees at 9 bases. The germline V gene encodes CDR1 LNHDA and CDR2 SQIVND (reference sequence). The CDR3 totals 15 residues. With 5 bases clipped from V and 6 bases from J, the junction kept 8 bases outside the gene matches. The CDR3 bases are TGTGCCAGTAGTCCGGGGACAGGGCTGTTTCAGCCCCAGCATTTT. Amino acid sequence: CASSPGTGLFQPQHF.